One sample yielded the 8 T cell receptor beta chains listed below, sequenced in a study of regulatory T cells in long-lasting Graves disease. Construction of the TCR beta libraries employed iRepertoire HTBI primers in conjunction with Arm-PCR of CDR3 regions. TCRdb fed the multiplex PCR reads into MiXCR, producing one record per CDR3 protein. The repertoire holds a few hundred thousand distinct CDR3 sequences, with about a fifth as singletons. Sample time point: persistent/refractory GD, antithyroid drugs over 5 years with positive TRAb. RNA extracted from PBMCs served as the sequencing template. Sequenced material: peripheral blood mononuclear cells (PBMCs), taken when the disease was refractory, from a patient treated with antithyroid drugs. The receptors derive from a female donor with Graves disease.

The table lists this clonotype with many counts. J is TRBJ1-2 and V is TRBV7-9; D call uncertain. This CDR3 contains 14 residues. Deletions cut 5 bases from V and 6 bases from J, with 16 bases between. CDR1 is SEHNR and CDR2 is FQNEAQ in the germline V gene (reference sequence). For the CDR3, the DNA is TGTGCCAGCAGCCTCGGGTCTTCGGTGGATGGCTACACCTTC. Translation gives CASSLGSSVDGYTF.

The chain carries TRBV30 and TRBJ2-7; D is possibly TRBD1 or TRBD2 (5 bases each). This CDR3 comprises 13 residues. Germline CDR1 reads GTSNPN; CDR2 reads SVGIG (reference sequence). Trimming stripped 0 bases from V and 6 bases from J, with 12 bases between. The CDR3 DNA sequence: TGTGCCTGGAGTGTATTGAGGGGTTCCGAGCAGTACTTC. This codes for CAWSVLRGSEQYF. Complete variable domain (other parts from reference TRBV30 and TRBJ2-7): SQTIHQWPATLVQPVGSPLSLECTVEGTSNPNLYWYRQAAGRGLQLLFYSVGIGQISSEVPQNLSASRPQDRQFILSSKKLLLSDSGFYLCAWSVLRGSEQYFGPGTRLTVT.

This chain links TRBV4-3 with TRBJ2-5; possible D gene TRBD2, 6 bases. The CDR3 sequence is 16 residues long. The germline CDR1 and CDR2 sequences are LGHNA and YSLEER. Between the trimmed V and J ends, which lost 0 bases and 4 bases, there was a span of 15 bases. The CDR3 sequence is CASSQDTAGTGETQYF. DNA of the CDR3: TGCGCCAGCAGCCAAGATACAGCGGGTACAGGAGAGACCCAGTACTTC.

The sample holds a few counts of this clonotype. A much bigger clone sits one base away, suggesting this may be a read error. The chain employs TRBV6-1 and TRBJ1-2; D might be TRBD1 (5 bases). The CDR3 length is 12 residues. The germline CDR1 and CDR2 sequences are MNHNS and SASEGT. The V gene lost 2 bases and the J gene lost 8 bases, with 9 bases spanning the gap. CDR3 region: CASSEQGNGYTF. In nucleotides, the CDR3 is TGTGCCAGCAGTGAACAGGGAAACGGCTACACCTTC.

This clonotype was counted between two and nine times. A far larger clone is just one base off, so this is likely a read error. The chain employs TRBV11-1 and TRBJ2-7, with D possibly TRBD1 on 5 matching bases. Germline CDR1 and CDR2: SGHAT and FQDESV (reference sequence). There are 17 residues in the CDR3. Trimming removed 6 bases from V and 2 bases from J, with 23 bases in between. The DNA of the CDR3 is TGTGCCAGCAGTTCTTGGGGCGACGGTCGTAGCCCCTACGAGCAGTACTTC. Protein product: CASSSWGDGRSPYEQYF.

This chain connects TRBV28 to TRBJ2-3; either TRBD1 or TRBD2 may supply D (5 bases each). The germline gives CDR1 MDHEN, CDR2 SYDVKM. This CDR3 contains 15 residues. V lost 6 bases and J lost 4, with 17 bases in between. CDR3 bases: TGTGCCAGCAGCCCTGTACCGGGGCCACCAGATACGCAGTATTTT. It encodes CASSPVPGPPDTQYF.

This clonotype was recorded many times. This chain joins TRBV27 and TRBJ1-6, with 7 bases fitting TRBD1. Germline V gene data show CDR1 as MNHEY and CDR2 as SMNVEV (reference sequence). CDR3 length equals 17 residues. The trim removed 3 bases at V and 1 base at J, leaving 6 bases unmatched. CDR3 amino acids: CASSFDRRGSYNSPLHF. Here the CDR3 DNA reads TGTGCCAGCAGTTTTGACCGCAGGGGGTCCTATAATTCACCCCTCCACTTT.

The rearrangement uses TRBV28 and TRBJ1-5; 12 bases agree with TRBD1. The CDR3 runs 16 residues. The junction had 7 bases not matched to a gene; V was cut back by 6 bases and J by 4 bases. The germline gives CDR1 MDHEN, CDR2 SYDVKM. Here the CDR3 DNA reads TGTGCCAGCAGCGGGACAGGGGGCGAGTCAAATCAGCCCCAGCATTTT. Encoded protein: CASSGTGGESNQPQHF.